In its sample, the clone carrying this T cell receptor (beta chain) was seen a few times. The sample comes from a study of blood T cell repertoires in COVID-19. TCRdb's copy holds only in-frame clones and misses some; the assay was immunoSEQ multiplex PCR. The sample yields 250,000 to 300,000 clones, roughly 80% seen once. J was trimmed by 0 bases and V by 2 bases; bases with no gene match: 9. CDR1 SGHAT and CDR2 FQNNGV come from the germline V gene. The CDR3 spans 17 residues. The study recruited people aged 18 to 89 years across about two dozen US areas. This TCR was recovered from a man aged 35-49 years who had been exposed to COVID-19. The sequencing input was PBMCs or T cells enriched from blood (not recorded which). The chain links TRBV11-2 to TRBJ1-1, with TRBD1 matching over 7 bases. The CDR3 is CASSLSFSGGLNTEAFF. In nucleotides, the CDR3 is TGTGCCAGCAGCTTAAGCTTCTCAGGGGGGTTGAACACTGAAGCTTTCTTT.